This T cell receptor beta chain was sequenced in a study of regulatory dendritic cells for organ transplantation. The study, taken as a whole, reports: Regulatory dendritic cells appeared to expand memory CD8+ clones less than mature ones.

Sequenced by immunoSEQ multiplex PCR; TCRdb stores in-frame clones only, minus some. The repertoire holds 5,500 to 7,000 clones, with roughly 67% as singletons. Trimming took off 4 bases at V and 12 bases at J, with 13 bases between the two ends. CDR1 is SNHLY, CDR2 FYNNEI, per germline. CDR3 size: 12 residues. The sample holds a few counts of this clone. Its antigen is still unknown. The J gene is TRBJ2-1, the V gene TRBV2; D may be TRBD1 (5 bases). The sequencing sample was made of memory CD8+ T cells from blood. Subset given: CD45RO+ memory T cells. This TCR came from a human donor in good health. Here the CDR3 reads CASSGQYLGQFF. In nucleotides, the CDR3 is TGTGCCAGCAGTGGACAGTATTTAGGGCAGTTCTTC.